Detailed here is one T cell receptor beta chain. These data belong to a study of shared T cell receptors in the human thymus. This table comes from immunoSEQ multiplex PCR, and its TCRdb copy is limited to in-frame clones, with some not included. The sample has approximately 490,000 clones; approximately 78% are singletons. Germline values: CDR1 SGHDT, CDR2 YYEEEE. Trimming stripped 6 bases from V and 4 bases from J, with 21 bases between. CDR3 length: 16 residues. The same sample was also studied in work on human thymus T cells. That paper notes: Donors were healthy Finnish infants having corrective surgery for congenital heart defects. Thymic samples were excised during corrective heart operations. Blood and thymic repertoires both appeared biased in V and J gene usage. Related research described thymic repertoires that were highly overlapping among unrelated individuals.

The chain links TRBV5-6 to TRBJ2-3; possible D gene TRBD1, 5 bases. Sequenced material: thymocytes. The receptor's source is a boy under two years old with a congenital heart defect. The CDR3 sequence: CASTRSVNIGADTQYF. The CDR3 DNA follows: TGTGCCAGCACCCGGTCGGTAAATATAGGGGCAGATACGCAGTATTTT.